The 30 T cell receptor beta chains below all came from one sample that was sequenced in a study of blood T cell repertoires in COVID-19. Profiling relied on immunoSEQ multiplex PCR, and the TCRdb table lists in-frame clones only, not all of them. The table shows 120,000 to 150,000 clones, with around 82% occurring only once. Sequenced sample: peripheral blood. The receptors here all came from a human donor with acute or convalescent COVID-19. The donor label of this sample is uncertain.

The chain links TRBV6-5 to TRBJ1-2; TRBD1 might be the D (6 bases). V lost 6 bases to trimming and J lost 7 bases, with 18 bases between them. The CDR3 covers 14 residues. The germline V gene has CDR1 MNHEY and CDR2 SVGAGI. The CDR3 DNA reads TGTGCCAGCAGGGATGCAGGGGTACAGGGTGGCTACACCTTC. Its protein is CASRDAGVQGGYTF.

The gene calls are TRBV6-1 and TRBJ1-4; no definite D call. The V gene's germline CDR1 is MNHNS and CDR2 SASEGT. CDR3 length: 13 amino acids. V lost 2 bases to trimming and J lost 8 bases, with 9 bases between them. The DNA for the CDR3 is TGTGCCAGCAGTGAACGGAGGGAAGAAAAACTGTTTTTT. It translates to CASSERREEKLFF.

This clone has a single count. V usage is TRBV4-1 and J usage is TRBJ1-5; a weak D match, TRBD1 (5 bases). V was clipped by 0 bases and J by 0 bases, with 12 bases between them. Germline V gene lookup returns CDR1 MGHRA and CDR2 YSYEKL. The CDR3 spans 17 residues. CDR3 DNA: TGCGCCAGCAGCCAAGACCCGGACACCTATAGCAATCAGCCCCAGCATTTT. Translated, it gives CASSQDPDTYSNQPQHF.

The chain employs TRBV30 and TRBJ2-1, with 9 bases matching TRBD2. The CDR3 is made up of 17 amino acids. Germline V CDR1 and CDR2: GTSNPN, SVGIG (reference sequence). V gave up 2 bases and J gave up 0 bases; unmatched junction bases: 8. CDR3 in amino acids: CAWSRAGGRPSYNEQFF. DNA for the CDR3: TGTGCCTGGAGTCGAGCGGGGGGCCGCCCCTCCTACAATGAGCAGTTCTTC.

The CDR3 protein is CASSTGGNQPQHF. CDR3 sequence (DNA): TGTGCCAGCAGCACAGGGGGCAATCAGCCCCAGCATTTT. The gene calls are TRBV3-1 (or the pseudogene TRBV3-2) and TRBJ1-5; TRBD1 matches 7 bases. V lost 5 bases, J lost 2 bases, and 0 bases stayed unmatched. The CDR3 totals 13 residues. Germline lookup yields CDR1 LGHDT and CDR2 YNNKEL (reference sequence).

J is TRBJ2-2 and V is TRBV7-2; no clear D. Germline loops: CDR1 SGHTA, CDR2 FQGNSA. Trimming stripped 0 bases from V and 1 base from J, with 6 bases between. The CDR3 has 15 residues. CDR3 loop: CASSLAVGNTGELFF. In DNA form, the CDR3 reads TGTGCCAGCAGCTTAGCGGTCGGGAACACCGGGGAGCTGTTTTTT.

This clone came up a few times. V gene TRBV27 combines with J gene TRBJ1-2, with D uncertain. CDR1 is MNHEY, CDR2 SMNVEV, per germline (reference sequence). V lost 5 bases, J lost 8 bases, and 12 bases lay in between. There are 12 residues in the CDR3. As DNA, the CDR3 is TGTGCCAGCAGTGAGCCGGGGAAGGGCTACACCTTC. Protein product: CASSEPGKGYTF.

This chain links TRBV3-1 (or the pseudogene TRBV3-2) with TRBJ2-1; no clear D. V was trimmed by 1 base and J by 6 bases, leaving 7 bases between them. Germline CDR1 and CDR2: LGHDT and YNNKEL (reference sequence). CDR3 length: 13 residues. As DNA, the CDR3 is TGTGCCAGCAGCCAAGTGGTCGGCAATGAGCAGTTCTTC. The encoded protein is CASSQVVGNEQFF.

The chain has TRBV7-2 and TRBJ1-5; D is unresolved. Trimming cost V 5 bases and J 2 bases, with 7 bases left between them. In germline, CDR1 is SGHTA, CDR2 FQGNSA. The CDR3 sequence is 13 residues long. The CDR3 DNA follows: TGTGCCAGCAGCCGAGATGGCAATCAGCCCCAGCATTTT. This sequence encodes CASSRDGNQPQHF.

The CDR3 here is CASSYTSFRGAVTEAFF. The CDR3 nucleotides read TGTGCCAGCAGCTACACTAGTTTTCGGGGTGCTGTCACTGAAGCTTTCTTT. This sequence joins TRBV7-2 and TRBJ1-1; D is unclear. Trimming took 4 bases from V and 4 from J, leaving 22 bases between them. In germline, CDR1 is SGHTA, CDR2 FQGNSA. This CDR3 is built from 17 residues.

The chain is built from TRBV15 and TRBJ2-7; 7 bases match TRBD1. The CDR3 extends over 16 amino acids. Trimming took 0 bases from V and 0 from J; bases not matched to a gene: 5. Germline CDR1 LNHNV, CDR2 YYDKDF (reference sequence). The CDR3 spells CATSRDLDRISYEQYF. The CDR3 DNA is TGTGCCACCAGCAGAGATCTGGACAGGATCTCCTACGAGCAGTACTTC.

This clone occurred once. The chain couples TRBV5-4 to TRBJ2-1; 7 bases map to TRBD1. J was trimmed by 5 bases and V by 4 bases; bases with no gene match: 9. CDR1 SGHNT and CDR2 YYREEE come from the germline V gene (reference sequence). CDR3 length: 15 amino acids. CDR3 protein: CASSPGQALNNEQFF. CDR3 sequence (DNA): TGTGCCAGCAGCCCCGGACAGGCTTTGAACAATGAGCAGTTCTTC.

This chain connects TRBV10-2 to TRBJ2-7, with 12 bases that match TRBD1. J lost 2 bases, V lost 8 bases, and 4 bases had no gene match. From germline, CDR1 is WSHSY and CDR2 SAAADI. The CDR3 is made up of 14 amino acids. The CDR3 DNA follows: TGCGCCAGCCTAGGGACAGGGGGCCCCTACGAGCAGTACTTC. Its protein product is CASLGTGGPYEQYF.

The rearrangement joins TRBV27 to TRBJ2-7; a weak D match, TRBD1 (5 bases). Trimming left V 2 bases short and J 5 bases short, with 16 bases between. The length of the CDR3 is 15 residues. In germline, CDR1 is MNHEY, CDR2 SMNVEV (reference sequence). The CDR3, as DNA: TGTGCCAGCAGTTTAGGTTTAGGGGAATCCCACGAGCAGTACTTC. The encoded protein is CASSLGLGESHEQYF.

The chain carries TRBV7-9 and TRBJ2-1; weak D call: TRBD1 (8 bases). The CDR3 has 12 amino acids. V dropped 8 bases and J dropped 15 bases, with 20 bases sitting between them. Germline assignment: CDR1 SEHNR and CDR2 FQNEAQ (reference sequence). The CDR3: CASGLGQGERFF. The CDR3 nucleotides read TGTGCCAGCGGACTAGGACAGGGCGAGAGGTTCTTC.

The rearrangement links TRBV6-1 to TRBJ2-7; 8 bases line up with TRBD1. V lost 2 bases to trimming and J lost 7 bases; unmatched junction nucleotides: 10. This CDR3 region has 15 residues. CDR1 is MNHNS and CDR2 is SASEGT in the germline V gene. CDR3 coding DNA: TGTGCCAGCAGTGAACTCGGGACAGGAACGGGGGAGCAGTACTTC. It is translated as CASSELGTGTGEQYF.

This rearrangement joins TRBV19 to TRBJ2-7; D is possibly TRBD2 (5 bases). CDR3 length: 14 amino acids. V lost 6 bases, J lost 4 bases, and 16 bases lay in between. The V gene's germline CDR1 is LNHDA and CDR2 SQIVND (reference sequence). CDR3 loop: CASRPSGPGYEQYF. For the CDR3, the DNA is TGTGCCAGTAGACCCAGCGGCCCGGGGTACGAGCAGTACTTC.

The chain uses TRBV7-8 and TRBJ2-1; TRBD1 might be the D (5 bases). The CDR3 spans 14 residues. V dropped 5 bases and J dropped 7 bases, with 15 bases sitting between them. The germline gives CDR1 SGHVS, CDR2 FQNEAQ. The CDR3 region has the DNA TGTGCCAGCAGCCCTCCGGCAGGGCTGAATGAGCAGTTCTTC. Residues: CASSPPAGLNEQFF.

In regard to this clone: The germline gene is not matched at one end of the junction; a read error may be the cause. The J gene is TRBJ1-4, the V gene TRBV19; 10 bases align to TRBD1. Germline V CDR1 and CDR2: LNHDA, SQIVND (reference sequence). The CDR3 is made up of 10 amino acids. The CDR3 protein is CAITGQGFPF. Written as DNA, the CDR3 is TGTGCCATTACGGGACAGGGGTTTCCCTTT.

The rearrangement links TRBV25-1 to TRBJ1-1, with 9 positions matching TRBD1. The CDR3 has 13 residues. The ends lost 11 bases at V and 3 bases at J; junction bases unmatched: 7. Germline values: CDR1 MGHDK, CDR2 SYGVNS. CDR3 residues: CAGDRGAYTEAFF. In DNA form, the CDR3 reads TGTGCCGGCGACAGGGGGGCCTACACTGAAGCTTTCTTT.

The chain couples TRBV30 to TRBJ1-2, with D hard to call. The germline V gene has CDR1 GTSNPN and CDR2 SVGIG (reference sequence). The V end lost 2 bases, the J end lost 1 base, and 8 bases lay between the germline ends. The CDR3 is 13 residues long. The CDR3 DNA reads TGTGCCTGGAGTAGTATCGGTAACTATGGCTACACCTTC. It yields the protein CAWSSIGNYGYTF.

The rearrangement uses TRBV11-2 and TRBJ1-1; D gene uncertain. CDR1 SGHAT and CDR2 FQNNGV come from the germline V gene. The CDR3 has 16 residues. The V end was cut by 0 bases, the J end by 1 base, with 12 bases between. The CDR3 spells CASSLEPPRGNTEAFF. The CDR3 DNA reads as TGTGCCAGCAGCTTAGAACCGCCTCGGGGGAACACTGAAGCTTTCTTT.

The V and J genes are TRBV3-1 (or the pseudogene TRBV3-2) and TRBJ1-2; TRBD1 might be the D (5 bases). This CDR3 is 17 amino acids long. V was cut by 0 bases and J by 4 bases, with 18 bases left in between. Germline V gene lookup returns CDR1 LGHDT and CDR2 YNNKEL (reference sequence). CDR3 nucleotides: TGTGCCAGCAGCCAAGACGGGCAGGGCGGTTTTGGCTATGGCTACACCTTC. This codes for CASSQDGQGGFGYGYTF.

The DNA of the CDR3 is TGTGCCAGCAGCTTCTCGACAGGGGTAGGAACTGAAGCTTTCTTT. Its translation: CASSFSTGVGTEAFF. This chain uses TRBV7-8 with TRBJ1-1, with 8 nucleotides matching TRBD1. J lost 5 bases, V lost 3 bases, and 8 bases had no gene match. The V gene's germline CDR1 is SGHVS and CDR2 FQNEAQ. CDR3 length equals 15 residues.

Comment on this clone: Other DNA sequences within the sample encode an identical CDR3. The genes are TRBV19 and TRBJ1-2; D is undetermined. V shed 3 bases and J shed 0 bases, with 8 bases lying between them. Germline CDR1 is LNHDA and CDR2 is SQIVND (reference sequence). CDR3 size: 14 residues. The CDR3 nucleotides are TGTGCCAGTAGTATCGGAGGACCTAACTATGGCTACACCTTC. The encoded protein is CASSIGGPNYGYTF.

V usage is TRBV2 and J usage is TRBJ2-5, with TRBD2 as a possible D gene (5 bases). The CDR3 spans 17 residues. V gave up 5 bases and J gave up 5 bases, with 24 bases separating them. From germline, CDR1 is SNHLY and CDR2 FYNNEI. The CDR3 is CASSPNRRSGFMETQYF. CDR3 in DNA: TGTGCCAGCAGTCCCAATAGAAGGAGCGGCTTTATGGAGACCCAGTACTTC.

CDR3 region: CASSGQGVKSGYTF. The CDR3 coding sequence is TGTGCCAGCAGTGGACAGGGGGTTAAGAGCGGCTACACCTTC. The genes are TRBV25-1 and TRBJ1-2, with 9 positions matching TRBD1. The germline CDR1 and CDR2 sequences are MGHDK and SYGVNS. CDR3 length equals 14 residues. V was pared by 4 bases and J by 8 bases, with 8 bases of the junction left unmatched.

The chain couples TRBV4-2 to TRBJ2-1; possible D gene TRBD2, 5 bases. The CDR3 totals 14 residues. Germline V gives CDR1 LGHNA, CDR2 YNFKEQ. The germline V and J ends were trimmed by 0 bases and 9 bases, with 12 bases remaining between them. CDR3: CASSQDLDWGEQFF. As DNA, the CDR3 is TGTGCCAGCAGCCAAGATTTGGACTGGGGTGAGCAGTTCTTC.

V usage is TRBV2 and J usage is TRBJ1-2; unclear D gene. The CDR3 totals 12 residues. Trimming stripped 4 bases from V and 8 bases from J, with 11 bases between. Germline V lookup: CDR1 SNHLY, CDR2 FYNNEI. The CDR3 nucleotides read TGTGCCAGCAGTGCCAACGGGGAGGGCTACACCTTC. This encodes CASSANGEGYTF.

The J gene is TRBJ1-5, the V gene TRBV6-1, with D hard to call. Trimming took off 1 base at V and 0 bases at J, with 16 bases between the two ends. Looked up from germline, CDR1 is MNHNS and CDR2 is SASEGT. The CDR3 has 18 amino acids. CDR3 sequence (DNA): TGTGCCAGCAGTGAAGTTGTGGCATCCCCTTATAGCAATCAGCCCCAGCATTTT. Residues: CASSEVVASPYSNQPQHF.